This T cell receptor beta chain is from a study of shared clonotypes between healthy human individuals (dated by TCRdb to about 2020). Context from the whole study: A few men and two women, aged 18 to 49 years, made up the cohort. Per donor, three plates each were used for CD4 naive and CD4 memory, two for CD8 naive, and one for CD8 memory. To estimate repertoire size and how much clonotypes are shared between individuals, the study performed deep sequencing of blood TCR repertoires from a few healthy adults. Libraries were prepared and TCR repertoires were sequenced by different laboratories using diverse techniques, in order to increase sequencing depth and limit assay-specific biases. Leukapheresis yielded between about 0.94 and 8.9 billion PBMCs per donor. Summary of the overall study and its limitations: Sampling was restricted to blood, and TCR repertoires in tissue are likely to differ from TCR repertoires in blood. Across a few donors, roughly 5.1% of naive CD4, roughly 3.5% of naive CD8, about 2.3% of memory CD4, and 0.3% to 0.45% of memory CD8 clonotypes were shared. Clonotypes shared by all four sorted-subset donors showed higher generation probabilities than non-shared clonotypes. Based on pairwise subsampling, the degree of clonotype sharing among donors was expected to be affected by sequencing depth. Incomplete sequencing was indicated by rarefaction of sorted-subset datasets, despite the large sequencing depth. Because the study included only a small number of donors, the genetic and exposure-history diversity represented was limited. Larger estimated clonotype richness was generally found for naive subsets than for memory subsets.

This clone was recorded a few times. Its specific antigen is unknown. Qualities for individual bases were not recorded, and no much larger clone is one base off. The donors were healthy, HIV-negative adults who had no recently reported acute infections or vaccinations. Only Caucasian adults living in Nashville, Tennessee, USA were represented among the donors. CD4+ T cells were enriched through magnetic negative selection, after which naive cells were positively selected on CD45RA and the remaining negative fraction served as the memory subset. After blood collection by leukapheresis, PBMCs were isolated using Ficoll-Histopaque density gradient centrifugation and then cryopreserved in the vapor phase of liquid nitrogen. Analytical flow cytometry was used to check the purity and quantity of every magnetically sorted T cell population. Genomic DNA was isolated from each sorted fraction and quantified by UV absorbance on a Nanodrop 2000c.

The germline V gene provides CDR1 SGHTA and CDR2 FQGNSA. The junction carries 12 bases between V and J, which are trimmed by 10 bases and 0 bases respectively. The CDR3 covers 13 residues, taking in both the cysteine and the phenylalanine. Here the CDR3 DNA is all that survives: 39 bases in frame from base 1. TCR CDR3 regions were amplified from genomic DNA by multiplex PCR using the deep immunoSEQ assay. Extracted genomic DNA from each cell subset was distributed evenly across all wells of several immunoSEQ 96-well plates, and each plate was treated as a replicate. For sorted subsets, 200 to 250 ng of genomic DNA, equivalent to around 30,000 T cell genomes, went into each replicate PCR. Purified libraries were quantified with a Qubit 3.0 fluorometer, sized on a Bioanalyzer 2100, and re-quantified with the KAPA Library Quantification kit. Every immunoSEQ 96-well plate was sequenced on a separate single-read 150-cycle Illumina NextSeq 550 flow cell. Per the original workflow: The immunoSEQ output contained only junctional sequences without quality scores, so filtering could not match that applied to full-length reads. To assign V/J genes and CDR3, sequences were annotated using PyIR, a Python wrapper for IgBLAST v1.9, with IMGT germline references. Reads with weak V/J assignments (E-value above 1e-6), missing CDR3, stop codons, out-of-frame junctions, or ambiguous translated residues were removed. V3J clonotypes were defined as sequences sharing the same inferred V gene, J gene, and CDR3 amino acid sequence. Percentage overlap between repertoires was calculated by dividing the number of shared unique clonotypes by the size of the smaller repertoire. Richness of each repertoire was evaluated using RTK rarefaction, the Chao1 estimator, and Recon v2.1 estimates of unobserved clonotypes. Generation probabilities for all TCRbeta clonotypes obtained by the gDNA method from a handful of donors were computed using OLGA. TCRdb holds this immuneACCESS table with in-frame rearrangements only. Some clones are missing; in checked studies, unresolved V genes explain under half, and the rest has no known cause. V and J calls and clone size come straight from that table; D and trimming were deduced from the DNA. This sample comprises roughly 1,100,000 clones, around 74% of them detected only once. The ten largest clonotypes hold 1.4% to 1.5% of the sample.

Material: memory CD4+ T cells sorted from blood. The label giving this sample's cell subset or site can be read as: CD45RA-negative fraction. This receptor was taken from a man younger than 35 in good health. Recombination joined TRBV7-2 with TRBJ1-1; no D gene call is confident. The DNA sequence follows: TGTGCCACCCGCCTTAGAATGAACACTGAAGCTTTCTTT. This is translated as CATRLRMNTEAFF.